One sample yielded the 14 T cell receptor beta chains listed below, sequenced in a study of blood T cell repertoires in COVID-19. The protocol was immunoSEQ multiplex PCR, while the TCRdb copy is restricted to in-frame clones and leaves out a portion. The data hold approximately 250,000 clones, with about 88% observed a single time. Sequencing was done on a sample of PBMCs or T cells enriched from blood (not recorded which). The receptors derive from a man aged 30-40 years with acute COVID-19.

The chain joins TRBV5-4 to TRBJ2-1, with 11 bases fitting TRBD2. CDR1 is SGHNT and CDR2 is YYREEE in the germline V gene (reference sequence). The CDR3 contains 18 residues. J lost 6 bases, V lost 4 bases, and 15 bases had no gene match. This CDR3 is CASSPVPITSGGANEQFF. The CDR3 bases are TGTGCCAGCAGCCCGGTCCCCATTACTAGCGGGGGTGCCAATGAGCAGTTCTTC.

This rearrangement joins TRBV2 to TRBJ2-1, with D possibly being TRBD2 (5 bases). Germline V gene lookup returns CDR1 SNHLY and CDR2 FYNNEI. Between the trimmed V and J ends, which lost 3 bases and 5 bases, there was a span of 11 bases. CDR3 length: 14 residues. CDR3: CASSEVRGNNEQFF. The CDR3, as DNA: TGTGCCAGCAGTGAGGTTCGGGGTAACAATGAGCAGTTCTTC. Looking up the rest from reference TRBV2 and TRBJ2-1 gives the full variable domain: EPEVTQTPSHQVTQMGQEVILRCVPISNHLYFYWYRQILGQKVEFLVSFYNNEISEKSEIFDDQFSVERPDGSNFTLKIRSTKLEDSAMYFCASSEVRGNNEQFFGPGTRLTVL.

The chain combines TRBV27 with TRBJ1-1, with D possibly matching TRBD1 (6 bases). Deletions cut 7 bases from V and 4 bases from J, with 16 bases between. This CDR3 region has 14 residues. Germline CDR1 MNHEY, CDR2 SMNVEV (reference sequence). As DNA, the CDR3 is TGTGCCAGCACCGACGCAGGGGCTCGCACTGAAGCTTTCTTT. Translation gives CASTDAGARTEAFF.

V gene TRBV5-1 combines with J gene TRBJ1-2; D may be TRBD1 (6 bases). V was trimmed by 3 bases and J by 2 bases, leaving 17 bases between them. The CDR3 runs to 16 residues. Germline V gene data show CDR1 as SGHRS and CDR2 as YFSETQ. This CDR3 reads CASSYGQTSVNYGYTF. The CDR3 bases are TGCGCCAGCAGCTACGGACAGACAAGTGTGAACTATGGCTACACCTTC. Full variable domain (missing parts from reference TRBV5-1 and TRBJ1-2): KAGVTQTPRYLIKTRGQQVTLSCSPISGHRSVSWYQQTPGQGLQFLFEYFSETQRNKGNFPGRFSGRQFSNSRSEMNVSTLELGDSALYLCASSYGQTSVNYGYTFGSGTRLTVV.

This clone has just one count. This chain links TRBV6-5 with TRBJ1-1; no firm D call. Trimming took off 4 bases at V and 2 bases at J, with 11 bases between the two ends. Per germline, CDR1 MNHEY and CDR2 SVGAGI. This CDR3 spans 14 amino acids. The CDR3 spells CASSLRAFNTEAFF. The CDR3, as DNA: TGTGCCAGCAGTTTGCGGGCCTTCAACACTGAAGCTTTCTTT.

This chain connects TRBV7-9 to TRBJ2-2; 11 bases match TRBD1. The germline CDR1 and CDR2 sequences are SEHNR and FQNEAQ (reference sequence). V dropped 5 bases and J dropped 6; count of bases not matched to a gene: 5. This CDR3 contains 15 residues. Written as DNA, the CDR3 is TGTGCCAGCAGCAACCGGGACAGGGGGTCCGGGGAGCTGTTTTTT. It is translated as CASSNRDRGSGELFF.

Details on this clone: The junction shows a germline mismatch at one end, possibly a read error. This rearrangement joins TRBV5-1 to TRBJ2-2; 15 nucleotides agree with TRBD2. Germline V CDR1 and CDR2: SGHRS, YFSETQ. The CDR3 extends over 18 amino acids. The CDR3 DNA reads TGTGCCAGCAGCCAACTGGGACTAGCGGGAGGTGGGACCGGGGAGCTGTTTTTT. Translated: CASSQLGLAGGGTGELFF.

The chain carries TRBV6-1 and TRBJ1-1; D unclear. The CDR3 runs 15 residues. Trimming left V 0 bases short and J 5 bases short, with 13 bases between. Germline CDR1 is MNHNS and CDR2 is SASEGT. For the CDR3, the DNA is TGTGCCAGCAGTGAAGCCTACGGGCGAGGGACTGAAGCTTTCTTT. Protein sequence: CASSEAYGRGTEAFF.

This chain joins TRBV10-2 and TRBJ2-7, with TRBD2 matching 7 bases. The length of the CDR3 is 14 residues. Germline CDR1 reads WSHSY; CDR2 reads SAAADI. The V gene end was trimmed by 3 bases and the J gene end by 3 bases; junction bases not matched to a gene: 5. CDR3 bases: TGCGCCAGCAGTGATTCTGGGGGGGTCTACGAGCAGTACGTC. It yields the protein CASSDSGGVYEQYV.

The CDR3 loop reads CSVLDRTRAGNTIYF. Written as DNA, the CDR3 is TGCAGCGTCCTAGACCGGACACGGGCTGGAAACACCATATATTTT. The chain couples TRBV29-1 to TRBJ1-3; a possible D gene is TRBD1 (5 bases). The V and J ends lost 6 bases and 2 bases respectively, with 17 bases between them. Germline V gene sequence: CDR1 SQVTM, CDR2 ANQGSEA. The CDR3 consists of 15 residues.

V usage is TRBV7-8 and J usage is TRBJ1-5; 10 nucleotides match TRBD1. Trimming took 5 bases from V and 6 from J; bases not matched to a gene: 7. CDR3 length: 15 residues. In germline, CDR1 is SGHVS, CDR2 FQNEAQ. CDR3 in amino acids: CASSAGTGETQPQHF. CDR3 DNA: TGTGCCAGCAGCGCCGGGACAGGGGAGACTCAGCCCCAGCATTTT.

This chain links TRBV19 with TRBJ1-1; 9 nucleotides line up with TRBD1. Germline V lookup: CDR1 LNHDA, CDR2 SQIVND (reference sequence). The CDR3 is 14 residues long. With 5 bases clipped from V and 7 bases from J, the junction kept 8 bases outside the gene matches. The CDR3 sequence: CASSPRDRVVEAFF. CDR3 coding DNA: TGTGCCAGTAGTCCCCGGGACAGGGTGGTTGAAGCTTTCTTT.

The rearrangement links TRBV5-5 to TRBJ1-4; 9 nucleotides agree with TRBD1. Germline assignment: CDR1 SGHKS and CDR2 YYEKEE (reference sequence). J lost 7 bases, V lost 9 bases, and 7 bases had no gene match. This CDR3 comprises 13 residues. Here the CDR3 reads CATGGQGSEKLFF. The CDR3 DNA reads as TGTGCCACCGGGGGACAGGGAAGTGAAAAACTGTTTTTT.

The CDR3 loop is CASSLSRQADYNSPLHF. DNA for the CDR3: TGCGCCAGCAGCTTGTCCCGGCAGGCCGACTATAATTCACCCCTCCACTTT. This chain joins TRBV5-1 and TRBJ1-6; D not resolved. Germline CDR1 reads SGHRS; CDR2 reads YFSETQ. The CDR3 covers 17 residues. V was trimmed by 1 base and J by 3 bases, leaving 14 bases between them.